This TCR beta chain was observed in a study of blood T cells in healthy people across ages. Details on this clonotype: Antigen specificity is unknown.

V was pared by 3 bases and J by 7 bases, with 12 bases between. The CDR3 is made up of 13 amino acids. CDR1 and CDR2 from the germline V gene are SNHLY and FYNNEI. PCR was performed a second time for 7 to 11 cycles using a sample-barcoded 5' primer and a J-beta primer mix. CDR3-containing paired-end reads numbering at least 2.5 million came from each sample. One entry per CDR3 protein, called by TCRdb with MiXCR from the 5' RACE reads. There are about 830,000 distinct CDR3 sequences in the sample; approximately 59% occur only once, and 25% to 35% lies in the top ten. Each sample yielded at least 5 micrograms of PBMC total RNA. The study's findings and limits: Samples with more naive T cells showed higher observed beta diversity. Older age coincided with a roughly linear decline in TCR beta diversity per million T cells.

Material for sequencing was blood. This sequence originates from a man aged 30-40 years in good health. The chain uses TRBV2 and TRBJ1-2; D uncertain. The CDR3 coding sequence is TGTGCCAGCAGTGACCCCCTCCAGGCTGGCTACACCTTC. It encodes CASSDPLQAGYTF.